A selection of T cell receptor beta chains follows, all from one sample in a study of CD8 T cells in ankylosing spondylitis. Using its own MiXCR run on the 5' RACE reads, TCRdb lists one record per CDR3 protein. Among around 340,000 distinct CDR3 sequences listed, roughly 15% were seen once. Source material: blood, either unsorted or a sorted T cell fraction (not recorded which). These receptors all come from a male donor with ankylosing spondylitis or in good health (not recorded which). CDR3s include the opening cysteine and the closing phenylalanine or tryptophan. The D gene is left open where the match is weak. A row's size may be missing; if present it is once, few, many or a size class.

cdr3_length | j_call | v_call | clone_size | d_call | cdr3_aa | cdr3_nt
12 | TRBJ2-3 | TRBV5-1 | NA | TRBD2 | CASKREEGTQYF | TGCGCCAGCAAGCGGGAGGAGGGTACGCAGTATTTT
13 | TRBJ2-3 | TRBV5-1 | NA | NA | CASSLLRGDTQYF | TGCGCCAGCAGCTTGCTTCGAGGCGATACGCAGTATTTT
14 | TRBJ2-3 | TRBV11-2 | NA | NA | CASSFMARLDTQYF | TGTGCCAGCAGCTTTATGGCCCGTTTAGATACGCAGTATTTT
15 | TRBJ2-1 | TRBV12-3/TRBV12-4 | NA | TRBD1 | CASKAGQGAWNEQFF | TGTGCCAGCAAGGCGGGACAGGGGGCTTGGAATGAGCAGTTCTTC
14 | TRBJ2-7 | TRBV10-3 | NA | TRBD1 | CAIRGDRGHFEQYF | TGTGCCATCAGGGGAGACAGGGGGCATTTCGAGCAGTACTTC
15 | TRBJ2-2 | TRBV4-1 | few | NA | CASSQTGTNTGELFF | TGCGCCAGCAGCCAAACAGGGACGAACACCGGGGAGCTGTTTTTT
15 | TRBJ1-1 | TRBV5-5 | NA | TRBD1 | CASSAGQGWNTEAFF | TGTGCCAGCAGCGCGGGACAGGGATGGAACACTGAAGCTTTCTTT
11 | TRBJ1-1 | TRBV20-1 | many | NA | CSARGDTEAFF | TGCAGTGCTAGAGGCGACACTGAAGCTTTCTTT
15 | TRBJ1-2 | TRBV5-1 | NA | NA | CASSSGDSPNYGYTF | TGCGCCAGCAGCTCTGGGGACTCACCCAACTATGGCTACACCTTC
12 | TRBJ2-1 | TRBV2 | NA | NA | CASTDHINEQFF | TGTGCCAGCACCGATCACATCAATGAGCAGTTCTTC
13 | TRBJ2-7 | TRBV11-3 | many | NA | CASSLGPFYEQYF | TGTGCCAGCAGCTTGGGACCTTTCTACGAGCAGTACTTC